The rows below give T cell receptor beta chains drawn from one sample of a study of response to subunit inactivated influenza vaccine. Each CDR3 protein gets one entry after TCRdb re-called the RT-PCR reads with MiXCR. The sample gives roughly 700,000 distinct CDR3 sequences, approximately 15% of which show up once; 6.5% to 8.5% is in the top ten. The sample consisted of PBMCs from blood, taken around 14 days before vaccination. These TCRs come from a man aged 50-59 years who received an inactivated influenza vaccine. Both conserved end residues are part of each CDR3. D genes are given only for firm matches. Clone size appears in some rows only: once, few, many, or a class for an expanded clone.

clone_size: few; v_call: TRBV5-1; d_call: TRBD2; j_call: TRBJ2-1; cdr3_aa: CASSWMTSGAYNEQFF; cdr3_nt: TGCGCCAGCAGCTGGATGACTAGCGGCGCCTACAATGAGCAGTTCTTC
clone_size: NA; v_call: TRBV5-5; d_call: TRBD1; j_call: TRBJ2-7; cdr3_aa: CASSLRDRAPEQYF; cdr3_nt: TGTGCCAGCAGCTTGCGGGACAGGGCACCCGAGCAGTACTTC
clone_size: NA; v_call: TRBV10-3; d_call: TRBD1; j_call: TRBJ1-1; cdr3_aa: CAISDAAGGITEAFF; cdr3_nt: TGTGCCATCAGTGATGCGGCAGGGGGGATCACTGAAGCTTTCTTT
clone_size: NA; v_call: TRBV10-3; d_call: NA; j_call: TRBJ2-7; cdr3_aa: CAISESGTYEQYF; cdr3_nt: TGTGCCATCAGTGAGTCGGGAACCTACGAGCAGTACTTC
clone_size: NA; v_call: TRBV5-1; d_call: NA; j_call: TRBJ2-1; cdr3_aa: CASSREHYNEQFF; cdr3_nt: TGCGCCAGCAGCCGAGAACACTACAATGAGCAGTTCTTC
clone_size: few; v_call: TRBV20-1; d_call: NA; j_call: TRBJ2-5; cdr3_aa: CSARDRAWETQYF; cdr3_nt: TGCAGTGCTAGAGATCGGGCTTGGGAGACCCAGTACTTC
clone_size: NA; v_call: TRBV15; d_call: NA; j_call: TRBJ1-1; cdr3_aa: CATSRGGVGGTNTEAFF; cdr3_nt: TGTGCCACCAGCAGAGGCGGGGTGGGGGGCACGAACACTGAAGCTTTCTTT
clone_size: few; v_call: TRBV11-2; d_call: NA; j_call: TRBJ2-3; cdr3_aa: CASSATGTVDTQYF; cdr3_nt: TGTGCCAGCAGCGCCACCGGGACTGTAGATACGCAGTATTTT
clone_size: NA; v_call: TRBV20-1; d_call: NA; j_call: TRBJ1-5; cdr3_aa: CSANAARGNQPQHF; cdr3_nt: TGCAGTGCTAACGCAGCGAGGGGCAATCAGCCCCAGCATTTT
clone_size: few; v_call: TRBV7-2; d_call: NA; j_call: TRBJ2-3; cdr3_aa: CASSPAARADTQYF; cdr3_nt: TGTGCCAGCAGCCCCGCGGCTAGAGCAGATACGCAGTATTTT
clone_size: NA; v_call: TRBV7-2; d_call: NA; j_call: TRBJ1-1; cdr3_aa: CASSLYRQNTEAFF; cdr3_nt: TGTGCCAGCAGCCTATACAGGCAGAACACTGAAGCTTTCTTT
clone_size: few; v_call: TRBV27; d_call: NA; j_call: TRBJ2-7; cdr3_aa: CASSSRDGFYEQYF; cdr3_nt: TGTGCCAGCAGCTCCCGGGACGGATTCTACGAGCAGTACTTC
clone_size: many; v_call: TRBV5-5; d_call: TRBD1; j_call: TRBJ2-7; cdr3_aa: CASSLRVQGAGYYEQYF; cdr3_nt: TGTGCCAGCAGCTTGAGGGTACAGGGGGCTGGGTACTACGAGCAGTACTTC
clone_size: few; v_call: TRBV4-3; d_call: NA; j_call: TRBJ2-5; cdr3_aa: CASSQDKLQETQYF; cdr3_nt: TGCGCCAGCAGCCAAGATAAGCTGCAAGAGACCCAGTACTTC
clone_size: many; v_call: TRBV9; d_call: TRBD1; j_call: TRBJ1-2; cdr3_aa: CASSAGQGSYGYTF; cdr3_nt: TGTGCCAGCAGCGCGGGACAGGGGTCCTATGGCTACACCTTC
clone_size: NA; v_call: TRBV10-3; d_call: NA; j_call: TRBJ2-2; cdr3_aa: CAISESRTNTGELSF; cdr3_nt: TGTGCCATCAGTGAGTCGAGGACGAACACCGGGGAGCTGTCTTTT
clone_size: few; v_call: TRBV15; d_call: NA; j_call: TRBJ2-5; cdr3_aa: CATSSLWGDQETQYF; cdr3_nt: TGTGCCACCAGCAGTTTATGGGGGGACCAAGAGACCCAGTACTTC
clone_size: NA; v_call: TRBV12-3/TRBV12-4; d_call: NA; j_call: TRBJ1-1; cdr3_aa: CASSPRRSMNTEAFF; cdr3_nt: TGTGCCAGCAGTCCCCGGAGATCCATGAACACTGAAGCTTTCTTT
clone_size: NA; v_call: TRBV27; d_call: TRBD2; j_call: TRBJ2-1; cdr3_aa: CASSIDALAGFLSNEQFF; cdr3_nt: TGTGCCAGCAGTATAGACGCGCTAGCGGGGTTTTTAAGCAATGAGCAGTTCTTC
clone_size: NA; v_call: TRBV19; d_call: NA; j_call: TRBJ1-3; cdr3_aa: CASSAGTVAGNTIYF; cdr3_nt: TGTGCCAGTAGTGCCGGGACGGTGGCTGGAAACACCATATATTTT
clone_size: few; v_call: TRBV4-1; d_call: NA; j_call: TRBJ1-4; cdr3_aa: CASSQIGQNEKLFF; cdr3_nt: TGCGCCAGCAGCCAGATTGGACAGAATGAAAAACTGTTTTTT
clone_size: few; v_call: TRBV30; d_call: NA; j_call: TRBJ1-2; cdr3_aa: CAWSLTVGGYTF; cdr3_nt: TGTGCCTGGAGCCTAACAGTCGGAGGCTACACCTTC
clone_size: NA; v_call: TRBV9; d_call: TRBD2; j_call: TRBJ2-1; cdr3_aa: CASSVAFGGRGEQFF; cdr3_nt: TGTGCCAGCAGCGTAGCTTTCGGCGGGAGAGGTGAGCAGTTCTTC
clone_size: few; v_call: TRBV27; d_call: NA; j_call: TRBJ2-7; cdr3_aa: CASSLSRDIPEQYF; cdr3_nt: TGTGCCAGCAGTTTATCGAGGGACATCCCCGAGCAGTACTTC
clone_size: many; v_call: TRBV12-3/TRBV12-4; d_call: TRBD1; j_call: TRBJ2-5; cdr3_aa: CASSFTGQEETQYF; cdr3_nt: TGTGCCAGCAGTTTTACGGGACAGGAGGAGACCCAGTACTTC
clone_size: few; v_call: TRBV6-6; d_call: NA; j_call: TRBJ2-1; cdr3_aa: CASSYSTGYEQFF; cdr3_nt: TGTGCCAGCAGTTACTCCACGGGGTATGAGCAGTTCTTC
clone_size: few; v_call: TRBV7-2; d_call: TRBD2; j_call: TRBJ2-2; cdr3_aa: CASSFLAGVRDTGELFF; cdr3_nt: TGTGCCAGCAGCTTTCTAGCGGGAGTTCGTGACACCGGGGAGCTGTTTTTT
clone_size: once; v_call: TRBV5-1; d_call: TRBD1; j_call: TRBJ2-7; cdr3_aa: CASSLSTRTGGYYEQYF; cdr3_nt: TGCGCCAGCAGCCTCTCTACCCGGACAGGGGGCTACTACGAGCAGTACTTC
clone_size: few; v_call: TRBV14; d_call: NA; j_call: TRBJ2-1; cdr3_aa: CASSHPPGTEQFF; cdr3_nt: TGTGCCAGCAGCCACCCACCCGGGACTGAGCAGTTCTTC
clone_size: many; v_call: TRBV6-1; d_call: TRBD2; j_call: TRBJ2-2; cdr3_aa: CASRLAGGNTGELFF; cdr3_nt: TGTGCCAGCAGACTAGCGGGAGGAAACACCGGGGAGCTGTTTTTT
clone_size: NA; v_call: TRBV18; d_call: NA; j_call: TRBJ2-7; cdr3_aa: CASSKQGFDGSYSYEQYF; cdr3_nt: TGTGCCAGCTCAAAACAGGGGTTTGACGGGAGCTACTCCTACGAGCAGTACTTC
clone_size: few; v_call: TRBV9; d_call: TRBD1; j_call: TRBJ2-7; cdr3_aa: CASSVDRGTTSEQYF; cdr3_nt: TGTGCCAGCAGCGTAGACAGGGGAACGACGTCCGAGCAGTACTTC
clone_size: many; v_call: TRBV4-2; d_call: NA; j_call: TRBJ2-7; cdr3_aa: CASSQGSNGGHEQYF; cdr3_nt: TGTGCCAGCAGCCAAGGAAGCAACGGGGGCCACGAGCAGTACTTC